One sample yielded the 11 T cell receptor beta chains listed below, sequenced in a study of OX40 agonist ivuxolimab in advanced cancers. The repertoire was sequenced with immunoSEQ multiplex PCR; TCRdb's copy has only in-frame clones and lacks some. The sample includes 77,000 or so clones, 90% to 95% of them seen just once. The source material was CD4+ or CD8+ T cells sorted from blood, sampled in a trial of the OX40 agonist ivuxolimab. The source of these receptors is an adult with an advanced solid tumor such as melanoma, head and neck, liver or kidney cancer.

On this clone: In the same sample, other DNA sequences code for this CDR3. The V call is TRBV27, the J call TRBJ2-5, with no clear D. This CDR3 is built from 13 residues. In germline, CDR1 is MNHEY, CDR2 SMNVEV (reference sequence). Trimming took 6 bases from V and 2 from J, leaving 10 bases between them. Written as DNA, the CDR3 is TGTGCCAGCAGCCTAGTCGGTCAAGAGACCCAGTACTTC. Translation gives CASSLVGQETQYF.

The chain carries TRBV6-5 and TRBJ2-4, with TRBD1 matching 7 bases. CDR1 and CDR2 (germline): MNHEY, SVGAGI. CDR3 length: 11 amino acids. V dropped 8 bases and J dropped 7; count of bases not matched to a gene: 2. The CDR3 spells CASARGNIQYF. The CDR3 DNA sequence: TGTGCCAGCGCCAGGGGGAACATTCAGTACTTC.

V gene TRBV28 combines with J gene TRBJ1-2; 7 nucleotides match TRBD1. Germline CDR1 MDHEN, CDR2 SYDVKM. The CDR3 has 11 residues. Trimming removed 7 bases from V and 7 bases from J; junction bases left unmatched: 3. CDR3 bases: TGTGCCAGCAACCGACAGGGTGGCTACACCTTC. Protein product: CASNRQGGYTF.

CDR3 bases: TGCGCCAGCAGCTTAGGAACGACCGGGGAGCTGTTTTTT. Protein: CASSLGTTGELFF. This chain joins TRBV5-1 and TRBJ2-2; unclear D gene. Trimming took off 2 bases at V and 5 bases at J, with 7 bases between the two ends. The CDR3 covers 13 residues. Per the germline V gene, CDR1 is SGHRS and CDR2 is YFSETQ.

This chain connects TRBV29-1 to TRBJ2-7; D unresolved. There are 12 residues in the CDR3. V lost 4 bases to trimming and J lost 2 bases, with 9 bases between them. The germline gives CDR1 SQVTM, CDR2 ANQGSEA. The CDR3 DNA reads TGCAGCGTTGCGGACGGGCCCTACGAGCAGTACTTC. Translated: CSVADGPYEQYF.

The chain combines TRBV19 with TRBJ1-5; perhaps TRBD1 as D (5 bases). V was clipped by 6 bases and J by 9 bases, with 9 bases between them. CDR3 size: 11 residues. The V gene's germline CDR1 is LNHDA and CDR2 SQIVND (reference sequence). CDR3 loop: CASRMGGPQHF. The CDR3 DNA sequence: TGTGCCAGTAGGATGGGGGGGCCCCAGCATTTT.

The rearrangement joins TRBV27 to TRBJ2-3; TRBD1 matches 8 bases. The CDR3 is 15 amino acids. Germline values: CDR1 MNHEY, CDR2 SMNVEV (reference sequence). V shed 3 bases and J 3 bases; nucleotides not matched to a gene: 5. CDR3 sequence reads: CASSLGRGRTDTQYF. As DNA, the CDR3 is TGTGCCAGCAGTTTGGGCAGGGGGCGAACAGATACGCAGTATTTT.

The chain's CDR3 is CASVRLPTAQETQYF. The CDR3 bases are TGTGCCAGCGTTCGACTACCAACTGCCCAAGAGACCCAGTACTTC. This chain connects TRBV2 to TRBJ2-5; D might be TRBD2 (5 bases). The CDR3 contains 15 residues. V was shortened by 8 bases and J by 1 base, with 17 bases between the two germline ends. The germline CDR1 and CDR2 sequences are SNHLY and FYNNEI.

The rearrangement links TRBV19 to TRBJ1-1, with D unclear. There are 15 residues in the CDR3. Trimming pared 7 bases from V and 2 bases from J, leaving 17 bases between. Germline CDR1 reads LNHDA; CDR2 reads SQIVND (reference sequence). This CDR3 reads CASTGQVLSNTEAFF. The CDR3, as DNA: TGTGCCAGTACAGGCCAGGTCCTAAGTAACACTGAAGCTTTCTTT. The full variable domain, its missing parts supplied by reference TRBV19 and TRBJ1-1, is DGGITQSPKYLFRKEGQNVTLSCEQNLNHDAMYWYRQDPGQGLRLIYYSQIVNDFQKGDIAEGYSVSREKKESFPLTVTSAQKNPTAFYLCASTGQVLSNTEAFFGQGTRLTVV.

The chain is built from TRBV11-2 and TRBJ2-2; D ambiguous. V was cut by 1 base and J by 8 bases, with 14 bases left in between. The CDR3 consists of 15 residues. Germline V gene sequence: CDR1 SGHAT, CDR2 FQNNGV. The CDR3 bases are TGTGCCAGCAGCTTAGGTGACGGTCGTTTGGGGGAGCTGTTTTTT. Its protein is CASSLGDGRLGELFF.

This chain uses TRBV7-9 with TRBJ2-1; 15 bases match TRBD2. CDR3 size: 17 residues. Germline values: CDR1 SEHNR, CDR2 FQNEAQ (reference sequence). J gave up 6 bases and V 5 bases, and 8 bases lay outside the gene matches. CDR3 sequence reads: CASSTRTSGGAGNEQFF. The DNA for the CDR3 is TGTGCCAGCAGCACTCGGACTAGCGGGGGGGCAGGCAATGAGCAGTTCTTC.